Listed here are 24 T cell receptor beta chains from one sample, sequenced in a study of cytomegalovirus exposure and HLA in healthy donors. The table came from immunoSEQ multiplex PCR; TCRdb's copy has only in-frame clones and leaves some out. The sample consists of some 80,000 clones, approximately 96% of them appearing once. Sequenced material: PBMCs. These receptors were taken from a woman aged 18-29 years in good health and CMV-seronegative.

To note about this clone: Other DNA sequences in this sample translate to the same CDR3. The gene calls are TRBV11-2 and TRBJ1-2; D ambiguous. The CDR3 runs to 13 residues. Between the trimmed V and J ends, which lost 0 bases and 2 bases, there was a span of 4 bases. CDR1 and CDR2 from the germline V gene are SGHAT and FQNNGV. CDR3 in amino acids: CASSLEQNYGYTF. CDR3 nucleotides: TGTGCCAGCAGCTTAGAACAAAACTATGGCTACACCTTC.

This clone came up once. This chain uses TRBV14 with TRBJ1-5; D call uncertain. The CDR3 consists of 13 residues. Germline V gives CDR1 SGHDN, CDR2 FVKESK. Trimming left V 5 bases short and J 5 bases short, with 10 bases between. CDR3 protein: CASSGRLDQPQHF. The DNA of the CDR3 is TGTGCCAGCAGCGGTCGGTTAGATCAGCCCCAGCATTTT.

J is TRBJ2-6 and V is TRBV12-5; D is perhaps TRBD1 (6 bases). Trimming removed 1 base at V and 2 bases at J, with 12 bases between. The germline gives CDR1 LGHNT, CDR2 FRNRAP. The length of the CDR3 is 17 residues. The chain's CDR3 is CASGLDSGHPGANVLTF. The CDR3 DNA reads TGTGCTAGTGGTTTGGACTCGGGACACCCTGGGGCCAACGTCCTGACTTTC.

The chain joins TRBV9 to TRBJ2-5; no definite D call. The CDR3 contains 15 residues. Germline CDR1 is SGDLS and CDR2 is YYNGEE. Trimming shortened V by 0 bases and J by 1 base, and 10 bases separated the two germline ends. The CDR3 DNA sequence: TGTGCCAGCAGCGTAGCTCTTGGCTCCCAAGAGACCCAGTACTTC. It codes for CASSVALGSQETQYF.

This chain uses TRBV4-2 with TRBJ1-2, with TRBD1 matching 7 bases. The junction had 6 bases not matched to a gene; V was cut back by 1 base and J by 7 bases. Germline-derived CDR1 and CDR2 are LGHNA and YNFKEQ. The CDR3 is made up of 14 amino acids. The CDR3 coding sequence is TGTGCCAGCAGCCAAGCGGGACAGCTTCTTGGCTACACCTTC. Its protein product is CASSQAGQLLGYTF.

V is TRBV7-6 and J is TRBJ2-3; 13 bases map to TRBD2. CDR1 and CDR2 (germline): SGHVS, FNYEAQ. The CDR3 loop spans 17 amino acids. J lost 5 bases, V lost 5 bases, and 10 bases had no gene match. The CDR3 spells CASSRERGTSGKDTQYF. CDR3 in DNA: TGTGCCAGCAGCCGAGAGAGAGGGACTAGCGGGAAAGATACGCAGTATTTT.

This sequence joins TRBV28 and TRBJ2-1; TRBD2 matches at 8 bases. J was trimmed by 6 bases and V by 5 bases; bases with no gene match: 12. CDR1 is MDHEN and CDR2 is SYDVKM in the germline V gene. The length of the CDR3 is 16 residues. The CDR3 DNA reads TGTGCCAGCAGTAACAACGGGAGGGCCAACCGCAATGAGCAGTTCTTC. As protein: CASSNNGRANRNEQFF.

The V and J genes are TRBV27 and TRBJ2-5, with 9 bases that match TRBD1. The CDR3 sequence is 14 residues long. Trimming at V came to 3 bases and at J to 4 bases, leaving 3 bases not matched to a gene. Germline CDR1 MNHEY, CDR2 SMNVEV (reference sequence). The CDR3 DNA is TGTGCCAGCAGTTTTGACAGGGGGGGAGAGACCCAGTACTTC. Translated: CASSFDRGGETQYF.

The chain is built from TRBV6-6 and TRBJ1-5; a possible D gene is TRBD1 (5 bases). This CDR3 comprises 13 residues. The V end was cut by 8 bases, the J end by 11 bases, with 19 bases between. From germline, CDR1 is MNHNY and CDR2 SVGAGI (reference sequence). This CDR3 is CASGDSLPISQHF. CDR3 nucleotide sequence: TGTGCCAGCGGCGACAGTCTACCCATCTCCCAGCATTTT.

The rearrangement uses TRBV10-3 and TRBJ1-1; TRBD1 aligns across 8 bases. V trimming: 9 bases; J trimming: 2 bases; junction bases outside the gene matches: 11. The CDR3 is made up of 15 amino acids. Looked up from germline, CDR1 is ENHRY and CDR2 is SYGVKD. The CDR3 is CAIGPGTGDNTEAFF. The CDR3 DNA is TGTGCCATTGGCCCCGGGACAGGAGACAACACTGAAGCTTTCTTT.

The V call is TRBV11-2, the J call TRBJ1-1; TRBD1 matches at 7 bases. This CDR3 spans 15 amino acids. J lost 4 bases, V lost 2 bases, and 7 bases had no gene match. Germline V gene sequence: CDR1 SGHAT, CDR2 FQNNGV. In DNA form, the CDR3 reads TGTGCCAGCAGCTTAAGAAGACAGGGACGCACTGAAGCTTTCTTT. This sequence encodes CASSLRRQGRTEAFF.

The CDR3 reads CASTTSGTPSTDTQYF. CDR3 DNA: TGTGCCAGTACGACATCCGGGACACCGAGCACAGATACGCAGTATTTT. The chain is built from TRBV27 and TRBJ2-3; maybe TRBD1 (6 bases). CDR3 length: 16 amino acids. Germline V lookup: CDR1 MNHEY, CDR2 SMNVEV (reference sequence). V was clipped by 9 bases and J by 0 bases, with 19 bases between them.

The chain couples TRBV9 to TRBJ2-5; possible D gene TRBD1, 5 bases. The CDR3 sequence is 15 residues long. V was shortened by 3 bases and J by 4 bases, with 16 bases between the two germline ends. Looked up from germline, CDR1 is SGDLS and CDR2 is YYNGEE. CDR3 protein: CASSASGSGGETQYF. CDR3 bases: TGTGCCAGCAGCGCATCAGGGTCGGGTGGAGAGACCCAGTACTTC.

This clone came up once. The chain links TRBV6-4 to TRBJ2-3, with 8 positions matching TRBD2. Trimming removed 4 bases from V and 4 bases from J; junction bases left unmatched: 4. CDR1 and CDR2 from the germline V gene are MRHNA and SNTAGT. The CDR3 has 14 residues. This CDR3 is CASSASTSADTQYF. The CDR3 DNA is TGTGCCAGCAGTGCGTCGACTAGCGCAGATACGCAGTATTTT.

This sequence joins TRBV11-2 and TRBJ1-4; TRBD1 agrees at 9 bases. There are 15 residues in the CDR3. Germline V gives CDR1 SGHAT, CDR2 FQNNGV. The J segment lost 6 bases and the V segment lost 5 bases, leaving 7 bases of the junction unmatched. For the CDR3, the DNA is TGTGCCAGCAGCCCCTGGCGGACAGGGGATGAAAAACTGTTTTTT. Its protein product is CASSPWRTGDEKLFF.

The chain combines TRBV5-1 with TRBJ2-2; D is unclear. Germline lookup yields CDR1 SGHRS and CDR2 YFSETQ. V was pared by 0 bases and J by 7 bases, with 13 bases between. This CDR3 is built from 15 residues. CDR3 DNA: TGCGCCAGCAGCTTGGATCCTAATTCCATCGGGGAGCTGTTTTTT. This gives the protein CASSLDPNSIGELFF.

The chain employs TRBV5-1 and TRBJ2-2; D perhaps matches TRBD2 (5 bases). The CDR3 extends over 14 amino acids. Germline V CDR1 and CDR2: SGHRS, YFSETQ. Trimming cost V 0 bases and J 7 bases, with 10 bases left between them. This CDR3 is CASSLATGSGELFF. The CDR3 nucleotides read TGCGCCAGCAGCTTGGCCACGGGAAGCGGGGAGCTGTTTTTT.

CDR3 DNA: TGTGCCAGCAGCTATATTACCGGGACAGGGTCCTACGAGCAGTACTTC. Translating it yields CASSYITGTGSYEQYF. The J gene is TRBJ2-7, the V gene TRBV27, with 9 bases matching TRBD1. The CDR3 consists of 16 residues. Germline V gene data show CDR1 as MNHEY and CDR2 as SMNVEV (reference sequence). Trimming cost V 6 bases and J 1 base; bases outside gene matches: 10.

This clone is a singleton in its sample. J is TRBJ2-2 and V is TRBV14; 9 nucleotides match TRBD1. Germline loops: CDR1 SGHDN, CDR2 FVKESK. Trimming cost V 4 bases and J 7 bases; bases outside gene matches: 19. The CDR3 runs to 19 residues. The CDR3 region has the DNA TGTGCCAGCAGCCCCAGACCAGGGGAGACAGGGGGAGTAAACGGGGAGCTGTTTTTT. Translating gives CASSPRPGETGGVNGELFF.

This clone was seen just once. The V gene is TRBV29-1, the J gene TRBJ1-3, with TRBD1 identical over 8 bases. The CDR3 runs 15 residues. The germline V gene has CDR1 SQVTM and CDR2 ANQGSEA. The V and J ends lost 8 bases and 1 base, in that order; junction bases with no gene match: 10. The CDR3 here is CSIFVRGLSGNTIYF. The CDR3 bases are TGCAGCATTTTTGTCAGGGGGCTTTCTGGAAACACCATATATTTT. Together with reference TRBV29-1 and TRBJ1-3, the CDR3 gives the full variable domain: SAVISQKPSRDICQRGTSLTIQCQVDSQVTMMFWYRQQPGQSLTLIATANQGSEATYESGFVIDKFPISRPNLTFSTLTVSNMSPEDSSIYLCSIFVRGLSGNTIYFGEGSWLTVV.

This sequence joins TRBV7-6 and TRBJ2-7; TRBD2 might be the D (6 bases). Trimming removed 1 base at V and 3 bases at J, with 16 bases between. Germline CDR1 is SGHVS and CDR2 is FNYEAQ. CDR3 length equals 16 residues. CDR3 DNA sequence: TGTGCCAGCAGCTTAGGAGGTACTGGGGGGATCTACGAGCAGTACTTC. This encodes CASSLGGTGGIYEQYF.

The chain employs TRBV28 and TRBJ2-7; 7 bases agree with TRBD1. The CDR3 length is 13 residues. With V trimmed by 7 bases and J by 7 bases, 10 bases remained unmatched. Germline CDR1 MDHEN, CDR2 SYDVKM. The CDR3 loop is CASIKGGAGEQYF. CDR3 in DNA: TGTGCCAGCATCAAAGGGGGCGCAGGGGAGCAGTACTTC.

CDR3 sequence (DNA): TGCGCCAGCAGTGGGTCATTGGGACATACAACGAACACCGGGGAGCTGTTTTTT. Its protein product is CASSGSLGHTTNTGELFF. This chain connects TRBV10-1 to TRBJ2-2; tentative D call: TRBD1 (6 bases). V lost 4 bases, J lost 0 bases, and 18 bases lay in between. The CDR3 contains 18 residues. CDR1 is WNHNN, CDR2 SYGVQD, per germline (reference sequence).

The chain employs TRBV5-1 and TRBJ2-3, with TRBD2 matching 7 bases. The CDR3 has 16 amino acids. The ends lost 1 base at V and 5 bases at J; junction bases unmatched: 10. The germline CDR1 and CDR2 sequences are SGHRS and YFSETQ. The CDR3 nucleotides read TGCGCCAGCAGCTTGCTAGCGGTCCTAGCGGTAGATACGCAGTATTTT. Its protein is CASSLLAVLAVDTQYF.